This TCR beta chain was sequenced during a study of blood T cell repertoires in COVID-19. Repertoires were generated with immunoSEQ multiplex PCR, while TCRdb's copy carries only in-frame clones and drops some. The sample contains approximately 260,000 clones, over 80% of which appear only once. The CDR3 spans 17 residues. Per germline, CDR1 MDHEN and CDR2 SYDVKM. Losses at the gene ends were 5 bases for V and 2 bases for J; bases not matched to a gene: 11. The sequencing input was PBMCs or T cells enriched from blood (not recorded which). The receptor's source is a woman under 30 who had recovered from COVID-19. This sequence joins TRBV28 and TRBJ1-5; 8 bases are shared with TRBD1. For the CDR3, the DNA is TGTGCCAGCAGTACCGGGACAGGTAACCCGGGCAATCAGCCCCAGCATTTT. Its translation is CASSTGTGNPGNQPQHF.